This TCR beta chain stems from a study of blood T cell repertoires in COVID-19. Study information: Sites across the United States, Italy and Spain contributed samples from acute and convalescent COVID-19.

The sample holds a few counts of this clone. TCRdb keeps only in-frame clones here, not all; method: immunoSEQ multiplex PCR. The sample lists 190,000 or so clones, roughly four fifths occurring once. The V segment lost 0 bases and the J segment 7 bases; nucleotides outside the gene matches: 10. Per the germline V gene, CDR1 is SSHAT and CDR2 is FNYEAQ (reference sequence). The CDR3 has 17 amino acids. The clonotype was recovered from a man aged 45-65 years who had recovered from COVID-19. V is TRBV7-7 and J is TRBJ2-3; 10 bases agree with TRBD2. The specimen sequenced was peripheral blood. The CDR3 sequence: CASSLASSSGSLNTQYF. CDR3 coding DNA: TGTGCCAGCAGCTTAGCGTCGTCTAGCGGGAGTTTAAATACGCAGTATTTT. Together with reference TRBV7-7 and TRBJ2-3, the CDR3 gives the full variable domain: GAGVSQSPRYKVTKRGQDVTLRCDPISSHATLYWYQQALGQGPEFLTYFNYEAQPDKSGLPSDRFSAERPEGSISTLTIQRTEQRDSAMYRCASSLASSSGSLNTQYFGPGTRLTVL.